This T cell receptor (beta chain) originates from a study of siplizumab effects on memory and regulatory T cells. The assay was immunoSEQ multiplex PCR, and TCRdb's table has in-frame clones only and misses some. The table includes some 97,000 clones, more than 90% detected once. This clone has just one count. Its antigen is currently unknown. Study conclusions and caveats: A naive or memory phenotype could not be assigned to roughly 80-95% of the proliferating CD4+ or CD8+ clones.

There are 14 residues in the CDR3. Deletions cut 3 bases from V and 4 bases from J, with 9 bases between. Germline V gives CDR1 SEHNR, CDR2 FQNEAQ (reference sequence). The specimen sequenced was CD4+ T cells sorted from blood. This chain connects TRBV7-9 to TRBJ2-2; TRBD1 or TRBD2 may be the D gene (5 bases each). The sequence was obtained from a human donor in good health. The CDR3 DNA is TGTGCCAGCAGCTTTCGGGGCGTCACCGGGGAGCTGTTTTTT. The encoded protein is CASSFRGVTGELFF.